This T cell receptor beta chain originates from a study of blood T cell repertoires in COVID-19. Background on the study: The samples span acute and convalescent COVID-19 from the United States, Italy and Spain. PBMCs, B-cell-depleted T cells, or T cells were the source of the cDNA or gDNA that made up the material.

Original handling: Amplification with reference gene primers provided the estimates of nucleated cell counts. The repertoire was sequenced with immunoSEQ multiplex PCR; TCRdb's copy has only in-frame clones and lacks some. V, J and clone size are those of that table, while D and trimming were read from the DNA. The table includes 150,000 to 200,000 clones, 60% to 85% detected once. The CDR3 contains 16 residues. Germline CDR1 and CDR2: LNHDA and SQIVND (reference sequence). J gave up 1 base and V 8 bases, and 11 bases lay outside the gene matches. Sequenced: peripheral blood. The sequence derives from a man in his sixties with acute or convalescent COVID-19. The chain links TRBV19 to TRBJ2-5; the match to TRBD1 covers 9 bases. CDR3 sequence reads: CASGAAGQGLQETQYF. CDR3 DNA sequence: TGTGCCAGTGGGGCGGCGGGACAGGGACTCCAAGAGACCCAGTACTTC.